This record concerns one TCR beta chain sequence. Original data processing: The assay estimated nucleated cells by amplifying reference gene primers. Sequencing used immunoSEQ multiplex PCR; TCRdb keeps in-frame clones, though not all of them. V and J calls and clone size are those listed in that table; D and trimming were worked out from the DNA. The sample lists over 450,000 clones, roughly 89% occurring once. The Seattle patients, enrolled during active infection, were followed longitudinally. This specimen belongs to a study of blood T cell repertoires in COVID-19. Looking at the study overall: The United States, Italy and Spain provided the acute and convalescent COVID-19 samples. Sources were T cells, B-cell-depleted T cells, or PBMCs; the material itself was cDNA or gDNA.

Germline V gene data show CDR1 as LNHDA and CDR2 as SQIVND (reference sequence). V was clipped by 4 bases and J by 2 bases, with 6 bases between them. This CDR3 has 13 residues. The rearrangement links TRBV19 to TRBJ1-5; D uncertain. Material for sequencing was peripheral blood. This sequence originates from a man between 18 and 29 years old with COVID-19, enrolled during active disease. As DNA, the CDR3 is TGTGCCAGTAGTACATCCCGCAATCAGCCCCAGCATTTT. Translating it yields CASSTSRNQPQHF.